This note documents a single T cell receptor beta chain sequence. There are many counts of this clonotype. No cognate antigen has been identified for it. No much larger clone exists at a distance of one base, and base qualities are not known. Sequences SEHNR (CDR1) and FQNEAQ (CDR2) are obtained from the germline V gene (reference sequence). V sheds 5 bases and J sheds 7 bases, leaving 10 bases between their ends. Inclusive of the bounding cysteine and phenylalanine, the CDR3 is 12 residues long. Only the CDR3 DNA is retained, 36 bases long and in frame from the first base. This specimen's treatment or condition label, interpreted: allogeneic hematopoietic cell transplantation with graft depleted of TCRalphabeta T cells and CD19 B cells. TCRalphabeta/CD19-depleted allogeneic hematopoietic cell grafts were given to the transplant recipients, all of whom were children. This sample is part of a study of T-cell reconstitution after alpha-beta-depleted transplantation in children (dated by TCRdb to the mid-2010s). Study-level background: T-cell immune reconstitution after TCRalphabeta/CD19-depleted allogeneic hematopoietic cell transplantation in children was quantitatively tracked in the study by means of TCR repertoire profiling. Points the paper makes about the study in general: In some patients, high TCRbeta diversity at day 60 was attributed to recipient T cells and intrathymic progenitors that had survived conditioning. Over the following months the frequencies of hyperexpanded clones went down, and after one year T-cell counts and TCRbeta diversity were mostly credited to newly produced T cells. Apparently early alphabetaT-cell count recovery about two months after transplant reportedly relied on only several hundred rapidly expanded clones derived from non-depleted graft cells.

Library preparation was by PCR. Sequencer: Illumina HiSeq 2500. TCR libraries were prepared with molecular barcoding, using unique molecular identifiers to normalize TCRbeta repertoire quantification. The public reads were quality trimmed at Q25 with fastp and then assembled into clones with MiXCR by TCRdb, keeping productive beta chains. Rows with a matching CDR3 protein are joined into one entry that keeps the most common DNA and genes. For this sample there are around 72,000 distinct CDR3 sequences; 4.9% appear just once. The ten largest clones represent 18% of the sample. The rearrangement combines TRBV7-9 with TRBJ2-3; possibly the D gene is TRBD1, per 6 matching bases. The sequence was collected from a boy in the first two years of life who had a stem cell transplant for acute myeloid leukemia, so the T cells may come from the graft donor. Here the sequenced sample was PBMCs, mostly from graft donor cells, taken 180 days after TCRalphabeta/CD19-depleted stem cell transplant. In nucleotide form, the sequence is TGTGCCAGCAGCACCGGGACAAATACGCAGTATTTT. Translated, this gives CASSTGTNTQYF.